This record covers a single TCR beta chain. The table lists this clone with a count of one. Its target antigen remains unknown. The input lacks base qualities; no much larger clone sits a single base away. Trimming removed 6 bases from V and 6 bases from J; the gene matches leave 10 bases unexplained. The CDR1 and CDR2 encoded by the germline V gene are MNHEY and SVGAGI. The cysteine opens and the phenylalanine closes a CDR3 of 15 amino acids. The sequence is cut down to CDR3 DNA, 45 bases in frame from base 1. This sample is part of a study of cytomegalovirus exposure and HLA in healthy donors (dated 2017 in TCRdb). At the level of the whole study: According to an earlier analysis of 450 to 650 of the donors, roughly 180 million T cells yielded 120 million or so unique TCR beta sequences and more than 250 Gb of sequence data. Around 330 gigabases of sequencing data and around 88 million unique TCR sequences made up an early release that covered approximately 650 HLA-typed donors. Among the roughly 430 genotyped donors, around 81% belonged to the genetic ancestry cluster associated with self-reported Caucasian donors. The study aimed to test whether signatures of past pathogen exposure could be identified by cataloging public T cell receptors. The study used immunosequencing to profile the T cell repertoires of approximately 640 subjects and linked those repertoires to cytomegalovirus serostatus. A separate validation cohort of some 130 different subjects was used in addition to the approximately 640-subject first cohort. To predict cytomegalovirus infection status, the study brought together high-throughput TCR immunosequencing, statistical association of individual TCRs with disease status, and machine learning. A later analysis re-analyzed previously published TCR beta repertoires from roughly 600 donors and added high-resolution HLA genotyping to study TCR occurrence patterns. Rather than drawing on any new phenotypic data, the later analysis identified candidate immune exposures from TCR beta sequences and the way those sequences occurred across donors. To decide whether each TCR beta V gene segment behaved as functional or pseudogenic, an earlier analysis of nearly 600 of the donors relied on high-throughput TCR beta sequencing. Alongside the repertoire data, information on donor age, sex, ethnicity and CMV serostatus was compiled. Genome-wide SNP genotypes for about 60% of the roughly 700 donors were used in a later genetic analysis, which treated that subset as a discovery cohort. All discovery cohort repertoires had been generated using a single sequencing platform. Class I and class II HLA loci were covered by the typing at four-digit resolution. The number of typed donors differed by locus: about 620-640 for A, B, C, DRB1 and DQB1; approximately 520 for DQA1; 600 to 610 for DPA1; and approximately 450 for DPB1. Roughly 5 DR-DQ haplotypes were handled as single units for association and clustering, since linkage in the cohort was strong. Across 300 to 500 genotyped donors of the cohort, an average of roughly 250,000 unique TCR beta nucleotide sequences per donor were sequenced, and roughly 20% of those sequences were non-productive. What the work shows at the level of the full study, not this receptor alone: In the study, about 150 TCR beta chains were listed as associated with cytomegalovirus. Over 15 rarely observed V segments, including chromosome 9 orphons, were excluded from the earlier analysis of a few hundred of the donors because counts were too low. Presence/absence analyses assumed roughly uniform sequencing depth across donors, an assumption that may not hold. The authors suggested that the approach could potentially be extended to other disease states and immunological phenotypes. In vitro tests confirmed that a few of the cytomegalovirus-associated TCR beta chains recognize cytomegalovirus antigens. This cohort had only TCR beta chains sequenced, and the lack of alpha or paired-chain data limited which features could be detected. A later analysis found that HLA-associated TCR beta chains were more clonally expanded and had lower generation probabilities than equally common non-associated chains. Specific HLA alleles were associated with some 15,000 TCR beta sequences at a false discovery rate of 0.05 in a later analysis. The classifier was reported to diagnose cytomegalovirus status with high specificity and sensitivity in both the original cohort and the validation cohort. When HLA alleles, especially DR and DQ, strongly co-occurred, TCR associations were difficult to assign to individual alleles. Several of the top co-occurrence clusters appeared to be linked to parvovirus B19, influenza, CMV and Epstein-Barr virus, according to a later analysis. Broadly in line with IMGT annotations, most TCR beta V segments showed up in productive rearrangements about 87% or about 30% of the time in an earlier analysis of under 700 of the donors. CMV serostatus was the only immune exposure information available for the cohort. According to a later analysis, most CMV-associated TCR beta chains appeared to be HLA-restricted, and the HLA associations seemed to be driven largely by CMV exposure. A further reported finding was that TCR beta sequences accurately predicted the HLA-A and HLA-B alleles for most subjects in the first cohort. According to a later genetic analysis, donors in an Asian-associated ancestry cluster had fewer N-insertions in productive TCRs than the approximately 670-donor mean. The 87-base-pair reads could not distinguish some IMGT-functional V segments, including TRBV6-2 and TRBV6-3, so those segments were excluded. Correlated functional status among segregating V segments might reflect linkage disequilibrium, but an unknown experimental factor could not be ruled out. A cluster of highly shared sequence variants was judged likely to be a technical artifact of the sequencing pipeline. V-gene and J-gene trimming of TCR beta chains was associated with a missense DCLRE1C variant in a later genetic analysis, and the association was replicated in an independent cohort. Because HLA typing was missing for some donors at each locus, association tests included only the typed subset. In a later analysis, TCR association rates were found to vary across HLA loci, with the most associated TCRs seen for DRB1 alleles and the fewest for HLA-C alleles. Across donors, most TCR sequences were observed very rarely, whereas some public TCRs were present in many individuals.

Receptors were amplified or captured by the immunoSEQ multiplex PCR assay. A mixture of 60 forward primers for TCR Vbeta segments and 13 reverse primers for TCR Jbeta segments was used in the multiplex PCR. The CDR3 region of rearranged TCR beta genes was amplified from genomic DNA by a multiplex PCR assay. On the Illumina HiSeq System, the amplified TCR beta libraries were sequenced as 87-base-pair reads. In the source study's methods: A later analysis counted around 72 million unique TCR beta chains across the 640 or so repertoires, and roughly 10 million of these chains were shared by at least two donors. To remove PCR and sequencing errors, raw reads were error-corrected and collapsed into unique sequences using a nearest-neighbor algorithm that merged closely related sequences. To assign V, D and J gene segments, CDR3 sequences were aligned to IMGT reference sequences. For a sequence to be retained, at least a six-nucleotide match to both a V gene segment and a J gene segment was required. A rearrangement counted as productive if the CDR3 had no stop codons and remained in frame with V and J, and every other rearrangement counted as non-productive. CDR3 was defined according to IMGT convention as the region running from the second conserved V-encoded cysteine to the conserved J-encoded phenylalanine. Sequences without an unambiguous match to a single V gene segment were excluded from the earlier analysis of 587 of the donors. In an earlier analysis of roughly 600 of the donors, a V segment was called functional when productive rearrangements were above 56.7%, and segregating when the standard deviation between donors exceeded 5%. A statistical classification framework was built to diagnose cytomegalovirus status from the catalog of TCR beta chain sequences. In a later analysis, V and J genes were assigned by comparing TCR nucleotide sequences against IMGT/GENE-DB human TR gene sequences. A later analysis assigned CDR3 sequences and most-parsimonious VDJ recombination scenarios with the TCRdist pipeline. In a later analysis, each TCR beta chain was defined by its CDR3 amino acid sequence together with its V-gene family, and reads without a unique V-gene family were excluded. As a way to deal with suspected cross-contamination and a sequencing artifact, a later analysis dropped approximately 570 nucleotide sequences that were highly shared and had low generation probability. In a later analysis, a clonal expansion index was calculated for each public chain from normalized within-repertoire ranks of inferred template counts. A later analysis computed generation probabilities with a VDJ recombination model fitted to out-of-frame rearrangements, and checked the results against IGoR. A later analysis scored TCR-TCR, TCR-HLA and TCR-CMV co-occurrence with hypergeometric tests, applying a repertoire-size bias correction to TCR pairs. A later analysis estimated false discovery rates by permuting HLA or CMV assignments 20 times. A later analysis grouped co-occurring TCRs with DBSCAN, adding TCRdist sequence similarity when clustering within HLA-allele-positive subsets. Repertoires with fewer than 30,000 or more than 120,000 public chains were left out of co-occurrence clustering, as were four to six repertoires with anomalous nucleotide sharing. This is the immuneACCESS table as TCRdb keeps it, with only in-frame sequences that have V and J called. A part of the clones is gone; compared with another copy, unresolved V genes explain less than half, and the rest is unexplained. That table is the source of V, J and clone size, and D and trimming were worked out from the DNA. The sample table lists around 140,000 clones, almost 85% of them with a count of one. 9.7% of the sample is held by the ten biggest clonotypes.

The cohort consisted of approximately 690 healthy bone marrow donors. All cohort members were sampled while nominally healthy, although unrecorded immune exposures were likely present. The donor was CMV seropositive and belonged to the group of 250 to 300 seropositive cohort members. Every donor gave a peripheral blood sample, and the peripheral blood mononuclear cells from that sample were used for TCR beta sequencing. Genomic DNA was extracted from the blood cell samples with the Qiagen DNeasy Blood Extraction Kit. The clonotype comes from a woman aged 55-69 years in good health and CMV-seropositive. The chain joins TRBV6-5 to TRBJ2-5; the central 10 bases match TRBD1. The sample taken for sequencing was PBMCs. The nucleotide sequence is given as TGTGCCAGCAGACCGACAGGGGGCGCGAGCAAGACCCAGTACTTC. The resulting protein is CASRPTGGASKTQYF.